The 4 T cell receptor beta chains in this list originate from one sample, sequenced in a study of neoadjuvant anti-PD-1 for oral cavity cancer. Clones were sequenced by immunoSEQ multiplex PCR, and TCRdb holds only the in-frame ones, with some missing. The sample includes around 60,000 clones, more than 60% of them seen just once. The material sequenced was PBMCs, taken before nivolumab (anti-PD-1) treatment. The origin of the receptors is a person between 40 and 79 years old with oral cavity squamous cell carcinoma.

The chain combines TRBV19 with TRBJ2-6; D is ambiguous. Deletions cut 6 bases from V and 5 bases from J, with 14 bases between. Germline V CDR1 and CDR2: LNHDA, SQIVND (reference sequence). The CDR3 loop spans 15 amino acids. DNA for the CDR3: TGTGCCAGTAGACCCACCCCGATTCGGGCCAACGTCCTGACTTTC. Amino acids: CASRPTPIRANVLTF. The full variable domain, with the rest looked up from reference TRBV19 and TRBJ2-6, is DGGITQSPKYLFRKEGQNVTLSCEQNLNHDAMYWYRQDPGQGLRLIYYSQIVNDFQKGDIAEGYSVSREKKESFPLTVTSAQKNPTAFYLCASRPTPIRANVLTFGAGSRLTVL.

The rearrangement links TRBV30 to TRBJ1-5; unclear D gene. The V gene lost 5 bases and the J gene lost 0 bases, with 8 bases spanning the gap. Germline V CDR1 and CDR2: GTSNPN, SVGIG (reference sequence). The CDR3 is made up of 13 amino acids. CDR3: CAWCPASNQPQHF. As DNA, the CDR3 is TGTGCCTGGTGCCCGGCTAGCAATCAGCCCCAGCATTTT.

This clone occurred a few times. V usage is TRBV9 and J usage is TRBJ2-5; D may be TRBD1 (5 bases). The germline CDR1 and CDR2 sequences are SGDLS and YYNGEE. The CDR3 covers 15 residues. Trimming removed 6 bases at V and 4 bases at J, with 19 bases between. CDR3 region: CASTFAQGQGETQYF. Written as DNA, the CDR3 is TGTGCCAGCACCTTCGCCCAGGGTCAGGGAGAGACCCAGTACTTC.

The chain has TRBV29-1 and TRBJ2-2; 14 positions match TRBD2. This CDR3 has 17 amino acids. In germline, CDR1 is SQVTM, CDR2 ANQGSEA. Unmatched junction bases numbered 6, after V lost 6 bases and J lost 0 bases. CDR3 DNA sequence: TGCAGCGTGATAGGACTAGCGGGGGGCTCGAACACCGGGGAGCTGTTTTTT. Amino acid sequence: CSVIGLAGGSNTGELFF.